This T cell receptor (beta chain) was captured by sequencing in a study of metastatic and nonmetastatic thyroid tumors. The overall study: Thyroid patients, malignant and benign, had repertoires compared across blood and tumor or nodule tissue. General study findings and limits: Compared with benign nodules, malignant thyroid tumors were reported to have significantly higher TCR beta diversity in both blood and tumor.

In the authors' methods: Using the CDR3 differences seen across clinicopathological groups, the authors built a distant-metastasis classifier for papillary thyroid cancer, which was meant to discriminate distant-metastatic patients. TCRdb re-called the PCR reads via MiXCR. The V and J calls were not made by the authors but by TCRdb's processing. The data hold some 52,000 clones, with roughly 15% observed a single time. Patients had received no treatment of any kind before thyroid surgery. A note on this clone: Its target is unknown. Germline is not matched at one junction end, which may reflect a read error.

The sample consisted of blood. This sequence was found in a female donor with papillary thyroid cancer or a benign thyroid nodule (not recorded which). Some clones in this sample may be carry-over from other donors' samples.

The CDR3 region is CAGSTFGLAGVYNDQFF. In DNA, the CDR3 is TGTGCCGGTAGTACGTTCGGACTAGCGGGAGTCTACAATGATCAGTTCTTC. The chain links TRBV19 to TRBJ2-1, with 13 bases that match TRBD2. Germline CDR1 LNHDA, CDR2 SQIVND (reference sequence). The CDR3 covers 17 residues.